This T cell receptor beta chain was recovered during a study of early T cells in non-severe SARS-CoV-2 infection. Study-level results: Private and CD4 specificities were missed by VDJdb matching, which favored anti-spike CD8 responses.

The TCR library protocol was used to attach unique molecular identifiers. These identifiers were attached to individual cDNA molecules. A single record per CDR3 protein comes from TCRdb applying MiXCR to the 5' RACE reads. Seen here are tens of thousands of distinct CDR3 sequences, around 8.9% observed once, and the top ten hold approximately 15%. This clonotype was seen many times. Its antigen is unidentified. Material: whole blood. This receptor was taken from an adult who was a healthcare worker with PCR-confirmed SARS-CoV-2 infection or an uninfected control (not recorded which).

In nucleotides, the CDR3 is TGTGCCAGCAGTGAAGGAGAGCAGTACTTC. Amino acid sequence: CASSEGEQYF. The chain is built from TRBV2 and TRBJ2-7; no definite D call. CDR3 size: 10 residues. The V end lost 1 base, the J end lost 7 bases, and 2 bases lay between the germline ends. Germline values: CDR1 SNHLY, CDR2 FYNNEI.